The next 5 T cell receptor beta chains were all read from a single sample in a study of blood T cell repertoires in COVID-19. Libraries were prepared by immunoSEQ multiplex PCR; TCRdb keeps only in-frame clonotypes and omits some of them. The data contain about 220,000 clones, roughly 80% of them seen just once; the ten biggest clones take up about 2.4%. The sample comprised peripheral blood. The receptor set was obtained from a woman aged 55-69 years with acute or convalescent COVID-19.

The chain links TRBV27 to TRBJ2-7; TRBD1 aligns across 9 bases. The J segment lost 3 bases and the V segment lost 6 bases, leaving 6 bases of the junction unmatched. The germline V gene has CDR1 MNHEY and CDR2 SMNVEV (reference sequence). This CDR3 contains 14 residues. CDR3 in DNA: TGTGCCAGCAGCCGGACAGGGGCCAACTACGAGCAGTACTTC. It translates to CASSRTGANYEQYF.

V is TRBV18 and J is TRBJ1-2; D might be TRBD1 (6 bases). V lost 5 bases, J lost 8 bases, and 18 bases lay in between. This CDR3 contains 14 residues. The germline CDR1 and CDR2 sequences are KGHSH and LQKENI. The CDR3 nucleotides are TGTGCCAGCTCAGGAGACTTCAGGGGCGACGGCTACACCTTC. Protein: CASSGDFRGDGYTF.

The chain joins TRBV9 to TRBJ2-3; a weak D match, TRBD1 (6 bases). Per the germline V gene, CDR1 is SGDLS and CDR2 is YYNGEE. This CDR3 is built from 12 residues. The V end was cut by 4 bases, the J end by 6 bases, with 9 bases between. CDR3 in DNA: TGTGCCAGCAGCATCAGGGGTGATACGCAGTATTTT. It codes for CASSIRGDTQYF.

This chain connects TRBV19 to TRBJ1-6; D gene ambiguous. Trimming took off 3 bases at V and 6 bases at J, with 9 bases between the two ends. Germline values: CDR1 LNHDA, CDR2 SQIVND (reference sequence). This CDR3 has 14 residues. The CDR3 bases are TGTGCCAGTAGTATCTCACAGCTTAATTCACCCCTCCACTTT. This translates into CASSISQLNSPLHF.

This clone has a handful of counts. The chain carries TRBV5-5 and TRBJ1-6; the match to TRBD1 covers 12 bases. V was pared by 3 bases and J by 10 bases, with 11 bases of the junction left unmatched. Germline V gives CDR1 SGHKS, CDR2 YYEKEE (reference sequence). The CDR3 extends over 17 amino acids. The CDR3 sequence: CASSWVPGQGAGSPLHF. CDR3 bases: TGTGCCAGCAGCTGGGTACCGGGACAGGGGGCCGGCTCACCCCTCCACTTT.